The 14 T cell receptor beta chains below were found in one sample sequenced in a study of blood T cell repertoires in COVID-19. TCRdb keeps only in-frame clones here, not all; method: immunoSEQ multiplex PCR. The data hold 200,000 or so clones, with 75% to 90% observed a single time. The sample taken for sequencing was PBMCs or T cells enriched from blood (not recorded which). The receptors were sampled from a middle-aged woman with acute COVID-19.

The genes are TRBV5-1 and TRBJ2-3; D possibly corresponds to TRBD1 (6 bases). The CDR3 is 15 amino acids. Trimming removed 8 bases at V and 2 bases at J, with 18 bases between. The germline CDR1 and CDR2 sequences are SGHRS and YFSETQ. In DNA form, the CDR3 reads TGCGCCAGTAACCGAGGGACACTTTTCACAGATACGCAGTATTTT. This encodes CASNRGTLFTDTQYF.

The rearrangement uses TRBV7-2 and TRBJ1-1; possible D gene TRBD1, 6 bases. This CDR3 region has 15 residues. The germline V and J ends were trimmed by 6 bases and 3 bases, with 17 bases remaining between them. From germline, CDR1 is SGHTA and CDR2 FQGNSA. The CDR3 here is CASSPRGGGYTEAFF. For the CDR3, the DNA is TGTGCCAGCAGTCCGAGGGGGGGAGGATACACTGAAGCTTTCTTT.

V and J are TRBV27 and TRBJ1-3; 8 bases are shared with TRBD1. V was clipped by 6 bases and J by 2 bases; unmatched bases: 12. The germline gives CDR1 MNHEY, CDR2 SMNVEV (reference sequence). The CDR3 runs 17 residues. The CDR3 protein is CASRPAVGQGPGNTIYF. In DNA form, the CDR3 reads TGTGCCAGCAGGCCCGCTGTCGGACAGGGCCCTGGAAACACCATATATTTT.

V gene TRBV7-6 combines with J gene TRBJ1-4; D unresolved. The V and J ends lost 4 bases and 8 bases respectively, with 23 bases between them. From germline, CDR1 is SGHVS and CDR2 FNYEAQ. This CDR3 contains 17 residues. The CDR3 nucleotides are TGTGCCAGCAGCTCCTCCTTGGGCCGACACGTTTCCGAAAAACTGTTTTTT. Translating gives CASSSSLGRHVSEKLFF.

A single count supports this clone. The chain employs TRBV9 and TRBJ1-5; D may be TRBD1 (6 bases). Germline loops: CDR1 SGDLS, CDR2 YYNGEE. Trimming left V 0 bases short and J 7 bases short, with 11 bases between. The CDR3 has 14 residues. The CDR3 coding sequence is TGTGCCAGCAGCGTAGCTGGGGGGGGCCAGCCCCAGCATTTT. Its translation is CASSVAGGGQPQHF.

The chain links TRBV3-1 (or the pseudogene TRBV3-2) to TRBJ1-1; D gene ambiguous. CDR1 LGHDT and CDR2 YNNKEL come from the germline V gene (reference sequence). The V end lost 6 bases, the J end lost 1 base, and 3 bases lay between the germline ends. This CDR3 comprises 11 residues. The CDR3 DNA is TGTGCCAGCAGGAGGAACACTGAAGCTTTCTTT. Its protein product is CASRRNTEAFF.

The J gene is TRBJ1-1, the V gene TRBV12-5; no clear D gene. Germline V gene data show CDR1 as LGHNT and CDR2 as FRNRAP. This CDR3 has 16 amino acids. Trimming cost V 1 base and J 7 bases, with 19 bases left between them. The CDR3 loop reads CASGLAQSLVGGEAFF. CDR3 DNA sequence: TGTGCTAGTGGTTTGGCTCAATCACTTGTCGGTGGTGAAGCTTTCTTT.

The V gene is TRBV2, the J gene TRBJ2-7; TRBD1 agrees at 9 bases. V lost 7 bases and J lost 6; bases outside the gene matches: 10. Germline CDR1 SNHLY, CDR2 FYNNEI. This CDR3 region has 14 residues. CDR3 in amino acids: CASIPGQGPPEQYF. CDR3 sequence (DNA): TGTGCCAGCATCCCGGGACAGGGACCCCCCGAGCAGTACTTC. The variable domain in full, completed from reference TRBV2 and TRBJ2-7, reads EPEVTQTPSHQVTQMGQEVILRCVPISNHLYFYWYRQILGQKVEFLVSFYNNEISEKSEIFDDQFSVERPDGSNFTLKIRSTKLEDSAMYFCASIPGQGPPEQYFGPGTRLTVT.

This sequence joins TRBV14 and TRBJ1-3; perhaps TRBD1 as D (5 bases). Trimming removed 6 bases at V and 0 bases at J, with 15 bases between. The CDR3 runs to 16 residues. In germline, CDR1 is SGHDN, CDR2 FVKESK. Written as DNA, the CDR3 is TGTGCCAGCAGTCCCTTGGGGCTAAGCTCTGGAAACACCATATATTTT. Protein product: CASSPLGLSSGNTIYF.

The gene calls are TRBV5-8 and TRBJ2-2; D may be TRBD1 (5 bases). This CDR3 spans 15 amino acids. V lost 4 bases and J 9 bases, leaving 19 bases between the germline ends. CDR1 is SGHTS, CDR2 YDEGEE, per germline. This CDR3 reads CASSRVQGGSRELFF. The CDR3, as DNA: TGTGCCAGCAGCCGGGTGCAGGGTGGGTCCCGGGAGCTGTTTTTT.

The chain is built from TRBV20-1 and TRBJ1-6; 7 nucleotides line up with TRBD1. CDR3 length: 16 residues. V was pared by 6 bases and J by 7 bases, with 15 bases of the junction left unmatched. Germline V gene lookup returns CDR1 DFQATT and CDR2 SNEGSKA (reference sequence). The CDR3 sequence is CSASKPGQLGNSPLHF. CDR3 in DNA: TGCAGTGCGAGTAAACCGGGACAGTTGGGGAATTCACCCCTCCACTTT.

The chain recombines TRBV5-1 with TRBJ2-7, with a weak D call TRBD2 (6 bases). The CDR3 covers 16 residues. V was clipped by 4 bases and J by 3 bases, with 20 bases between them. Germline loops: CDR1 SGHRS, CDR2 YFSETQ. Here the CDR3 reads CASSPGDFLVSYEQYV. The CDR3 DNA reads as TGCGCCAGCAGCCCCGGGGACTTTCTCGTAAGCTACGAGCAGTACGTC.

The V and J genes are TRBV7-8 and TRBJ1-4, with 10 bases that match TRBD1. After removal of 6 bases from V and 0 bases from J, the junction contained 16 bases not matched to a gene. Per the germline V gene, CDR1 is SGHVS and CDR2 is FQNEAQ. The CDR3 has 20 residues. The CDR3 coding sequence is TGTGCCAGCAGAATAGGGGGGACAGGGGTTTTTTTCGCAACTAATGAAAAACTGTTTTTT. Translating it yields CASRIGGTGVFFATNEKLFF. Using reference TRBV7-8 and TRBJ1-4 for the parts outside the CDR3, the full variable domain is GAGVSQSPRYKVAKRGQDVALRCDPISGHVSLFWYQQALGQGPEFLTYFQNEAQLDKSGLPSDRFFAERPEGSVSTLKIQRTQQEDSAVYLCASRIGGTGVFFATNEKLFFGSGTQLSVL.

The J gene is TRBJ2-5, the V gene TRBV7-2; 7 nucleotides align to TRBD2. V lost 4 bases and J lost 4; bases outside the gene matches: 6. The CDR3 loop spans 14 amino acids. Germline assignment: CDR1 SGHTA and CDR2 FQGNSA. The DNA of the CDR3 is TGTGCCAGCAGCTCACCCCGCGGGGGAGAGACCCAGTACTTC. Protein product: CASSSPRGGETQYF. Full variable domain (rest looked up from reference TRBV7-2 and TRBJ2-5): GAGVSQSPSNKVTEKGKDVELRCDPISGHTALYWYRQSLGQGLEFLIYFQGNSAPDKSGLPSDRFSAERTGGSVSTLTIQRTQQEDSAVYLCASSSPRGGETQYFGPGTRLLVL.